The 20 T cell receptor beta chains given below trace back to one sample, sequenced in a study of response to subunit inactivated influenza vaccine. TCRdb used MiXCR to reprocess the RT-PCR reads, holding one entry per CDR3 protein. The table shows about 700,000 distinct CDR3 sequences, with around 13% occurring only once. The starting material was PBMCs from blood, obtained around two weeks before vaccination. These TCRs come from a man in his fifties who received an inactivated influenza vaccine.

The table lists this clonotype with a few counts. The rearrangement joins TRBV3-1 to TRBJ1-2, with no clear D. V was trimmed by 0 bases and J by 3 bases, leaving 11 bases between them. Germline CDR1 is LGHDT and CDR2 is YNNKEL (reference sequence). CDR3 length equals 15 residues. CDR3 nucleotide sequence: TGTGCCAGCAGCCAAGATCCAACAGAATACTATGGCTACACCTTC. It is translated as CASSQDPTEYYGYTF.

The chain is built from TRBV5-1 and TRBJ2-3; 8 positions agree with TRBD2. After removal of 3 bases from V and 3 bases from J, the junction contained 3 bases not matched to a gene. The CDR3 is made up of 14 amino acids. Looked up from germline, CDR1 is SGHRS and CDR2 is YFSETQ. For the CDR3, the DNA is TGCGCCAGCAGCTCGGGACTAGAGACAGATACGCAGTATTTT. Translating gives CASSSGLETDTQYF.

V gene TRBV23-1 combines with J gene TRBJ2-1; a possible D gene is TRBD1 (6 bases). TRBV23-1 is identified as an open reading frame with a role that is uncertain. The CDR3 totals 17 residues. Trimming stripped 2 bases from V and 0 bases from J, with 14 bases between. DNA for the CDR3: TGCGCCAGCAGTCAAAGCCGAGACAGGAACTCCTACAATGAGCAGTTCTTC. Translation gives CASSQSRDRNSYNEQFF.

This clonotype was seen more than once but under ten times. V is TRBV7-9 and J is TRBJ2-1; D uncertain. The CDR3 loop spans 15 amino acids. CDR1 SEHNR and CDR2 FQNEAQ come from the germline V gene (reference sequence). V lost 1 base and J 5 bases, leaving 12 bases between the germline ends. The CDR3 loop is CASSLVVASNNEQFF. The CDR3 DNA is TGTGCCAGCAGCTTAGTCGTGGCTTCCAACAATGAGCAGTTCTTC.

This clonotype occurred a few times. The CDR3 DNA reads TGTGCCAGCAGCGCTTCGACAGGCCACTCTGGAAACACCATATATTTT. Translation: CASSASTGHSGNTIYF. V usage is TRBV9 and J usage is TRBJ1-3; tentative D call: TRBD1 (6 bases). V was clipped by 3 bases and J by 0 bases, with 13 bases between them. This CDR3 contains 16 residues. The germline CDR1 and CDR2 sequences are SGDLS and YYNGEE.

The J gene is TRBJ2-7, the V gene TRBV29-1; D may be TRBD1 (5 bases). This CDR3 has 12 amino acids. Trimming took 4 bases from V and 3 from J, leaving 10 bases between them. Germline-derived CDR1 and CDR2 are SQVTM and ANQGSEA. CDR3 protein: CSVVDSRYEQYF. In DNA form, the CDR3 reads TGCAGCGTTGTTGACAGTCGCTACGAGCAGTACTTC.

This clonotype appeared many times. J is TRBJ1-1 and V is TRBV6-5; no clear D gene. This CDR3 is 16 amino acids long. Trimming cost V 0 bases and J 0 bases, with 11 bases left between them. From germline, CDR1 is MNHEY and CDR2 SVGAGI. As DNA, the CDR3 is TGTGCCAGCAGTTACTCGACCGTTGGTATGAACACTGAAGCTTTCTTT. The encoded protein is CASSYSTVGMNTEAFF.

This chain links TRBV5-5 with TRBJ2-1; TRBD2 might be the D (5 bases). Trimming shortened V by 0 bases and J by 4 bases, and 14 bases separated the two germline ends. The CDR3 totals 16 residues. From germline, CDR1 is SGHKS and CDR2 YYEKEE (reference sequence). The CDR3 loop reads CASSLATRVRYNEQFF. In DNA form, the CDR3 reads TGTGCCAGCAGCTTGGCCACGAGGGTAAGGTACAATGAGCAGTTCTTC.

The table lists this clonotype with a few counts. The CDR3 loop is CASSHGPGQGFVTDTQYF. CDR3 sequence (DNA): TGTGCCAGCAGCCACGGACCGGGACAGGGATTTGTTACAGATACGCAGTATTTT. The chain has TRBV3-1 and TRBJ2-3; 9 bases are a match to TRBD1. This CDR3 region has 18 residues. Germline loops: CDR1 LGHDT, CDR2 YNNKEL (reference sequence). The V gene end was trimmed by 3 bases and the J gene end by 3 bases; junction bases not matched to a gene: 13.

In this sample, this clonotype turned up a few times. The chain has TRBV4-2 and TRBJ1-1, with D hard to call. Per germline, CDR1 LGHNA and CDR2 YNFKEQ. The CDR3 extends over 11 amino acids. Between the trimmed V and J ends, which lost 0 bases and 5 bases, there was a span of 1 base. DNA of the CDR3: TGTGCCAGCAGCCAAGAGACTGAAGCTTTCTTT. It codes for CASSQETEAFF.

This clonotype was seen a handful of times. This CDR3 is CASSSGGLQFHEQFF. For the CDR3, the DNA is TGTGCCAGCAGCTCGGGGGGTCTACAGTTTCATGAGCAGTTCTTC. The J gene is TRBJ2-1, the V gene TRBV7-2; 7 bases are a match to TRBD2. The CDR3 length is 15 residues. The V and J ends lost 4 bases and 8 bases, in that order; junction bases with no gene match: 11. CDR1 and CDR2 from the germline V gene are SGHTA and FQGNSA. Full variable domain (rest looked up from reference TRBV7-2 and TRBJ2-1): GAGVSQSPSNKVTEKGKDVELRCDPISGHTALYWYRQSLGQGLEFLIYFQGNSAPDKSGLPSDRFSAERTGGSVSTLTIQRTQQEDSAVYLCASSSGGLQFHEQFFGPGTRLTVL.

Concerning this clonotype: A junction end diverges from the germline sequence, so it may reflect a read error. The CDR3: CCARATLYMSPVGTQYF. In nucleotides, the CDR3 is TGCTGTGCTAGAGCCACCCTGTACATGAGCCCCGTCGGGACCCAGTACTTC. This rearrangement joins TRBV20-1 to TRBJ2-5, with unresolved D. CDR3 length: 17 residues. Germline V gene lookup returns CDR1 DFQATT and CDR2 SNEGSKA (reference sequence).

This clonotype was counted between two and nine times. V gene TRBV7-9 combines with J gene TRBJ2-3, with D perhaps TRBD2 (6 bases). Per the germline V gene, CDR1 is SEHNR and CDR2 is FQNEAQ (reference sequence). The CDR3 totals 15 residues. V gave up 2 bases and J gave up 5 bases, with 14 bases separating them. The DNA of the CDR3 is TGTGCCAGCAGCTTACCGGCGGGATTGGGAGATACGCAGTATTTT. Encoded protein: CASSLPAGLGDTQYF.

The sample holds a few counts of this clonotype. The gene calls are TRBV6-2 or TRBV6-3 and TRBJ2-1, with 10 nucleotides matching TRBD2. The CDR3 runs to 16 residues. Germline V gene data show CDR1 as MNHEY and CDR2 as SVGEGT. V was clipped by 2 bases and J by 7 bases; unmatched bases: 8. CDR3 nucleotides: TGTGCCAGCAGTTACCAAGCGGGAGGGCCACGTAATGAGCAGTTCTTC. Translated: CASSYQAGGPRNEQFF.

The chain recombines TRBV7-3 with TRBJ2-1; D not resolved. The CDR3 totals 16 residues. Trimming took 1 base from V and 0 from J, leaving 10 bases between them. Looked up from germline, CDR1 is SGHTA and CDR2 is FQGTGA. Here the CDR3 DNA reads TGTGCCAGCAGCTTAAAGGCCACAGTCTCCTACAATGAGCAGTTCTTC. This codes for CASSLKATVSYNEQFF.

V is TRBV7-2 and J is TRBJ2-2, with D perhaps matching TRBD1 (6 bases). Germline-derived CDR1 and CDR2 are SGHTA and FQGNSA. The CDR3 consists of 16 residues. V lost 1 base and J lost 1, with 10 bases in between. The CDR3 DNA reads as TGTGCCAGCAGCTTAGTTCAAGGGGGGAACACCGGGGAGCTGTTTTTT. Its protein product is CASSLVQGGNTGELFF.

This clonotype was counted many times. The chain carries TRBV29-1 and TRBJ1-5, with TRBD1 matching over 11 bases. V dropped 8 bases and J dropped 7; count of bases not matched to a gene: 7. This CDR3 spans 13 amino acids. Germline V gene lookup returns CDR1 SQVTM and CDR2 ANQGSEA. DNA of the CDR3: TGCAGCCCGAGGACAGGGGGCTTGCAGCCCCAGCATTTT. Its translation: CSPRTGGLQPQHF.

The chain recombines TRBV11-2 with TRBJ2-3; 7 nucleotides match TRBD2. This CDR3 has 16 amino acids. The V segment lost 5 bases and the J segment 5 bases; nucleotides outside the gene matches: 13. Germline loops: CDR1 SGHAT, CDR2 FQNNGV. In nucleotides, the CDR3 is TGTGCCAGCAGCCCCTCGGGGGGAGGGCCAGGAGATACGCAGTATTTT. Its translation is CASSPSGGGPGDTQYF. Drawing the rest from reference TRBV11-2 and TRBJ2-3, the complete variable domain is EAGVAQSPRYKIIEKRQSVAFWCNPISGHATLYWYQQILGQGPKLLIQFQNNGVVDDSQLPKDRFSAERLKGVDSTLKIQPAKLEDSAVYLCASSPSGGGPGDTQYFGPGTRLTVL.

The genes are TRBV9 and TRBJ2-2; unclear D gene. Germline CDR1 reads SGDLS; CDR2 reads YYNGEE. The CDR3 sequence is 15 residues long. With 4 bases removed from V and 4 bases from J, the gap between germline ends came to 14 bases. The CDR3 spells CASSMTWRGTGELFF. The CDR3 DNA follows: TGTGCCAGCAGCATGACATGGCGAGGCACCGGGGAGCTGTTTTTT.

The gene calls are TRBV12-3 or TRBV12-4 and TRBJ2-5, with 11 positions matching TRBD2. The CDR3 is made up of 16 amino acids. The V and J ends lost 4 bases and 3 bases, in that order; junction bases with no gene match: 7. CDR3 DNA: TGTGCCAGCAGTTGGTTAGCGGGAGGGACAAAAGAGACCCAGTACTTC. It translates to CASSWLAGGTKETQYF.